Listed here are 17 T cell receptor beta chains from one sample, sequenced in a study of CD8+CD57+ T cells in acquired aplastic anemia. The template for TCR beta VDJ and CDR3 sequence profiling was genomic DNA. TCRdb re-called the reads through MiXCR, storing one row per CDR3 protein. The data show under 200,000 distinct CDR3 sequences, with approximately 44% seen just once and approximately 1.1% held by the top ten. Input material: sorted CD4+, CD8+, or CD8+CD57+ T cells (not recorded which) from PBMCs. Receptors were obtained from a human donor in good health.

This clonotype occurred many times. This chain connects TRBV15 to TRBJ2-3; D ambiguous. Deletions cut 1 base from V and 2 bases from J, with 7 bases between. CDR3 length: 14 amino acids. From germline, CDR1 is LNHNV and CDR2 YYDKDF (reference sequence). CDR3 residues: CATSRVGTTDTQYF. The CDR3 DNA is TGTGCCACCAGCAGAGTAGGAACCACAGATACGCAGTATTTT.

The J gene is TRBJ2-7, the V gene TRBV10-3; D call uncertain. This CDR3 has 11 amino acids. V was clipped by 4 bases and J by 3 bases, with 4 bases between them. From germline, CDR1 is ENHRY and CDR2 SYGVKD. CDR3 loop: CAISGSYEQYF. The CDR3 coding sequence is TGTGCCATCAGTGGGAGCTACGAGCAGTACTTC.

This rearrangement joins TRBV15 to TRBJ2-7; D unclear. V was trimmed by 5 bases and J by 4 bases, leaving 9 bases between them. The CDR3 extends over 12 amino acids. In germline, CDR1 is LNHNV, CDR2 YYDKDF (reference sequence). CDR3 nucleotide sequence: TGTGCCACCAGCGGGGTGGAGTACGAGCAGTACTTC. Translated: CATSGVEYEQYF.

This clonotype occurred many times. The chain has TRBV7-2 and TRBJ1-1; 7 bases are shared with TRBD1. Trimming cost V 5 bases and J 3 bases; bases outside gene matches: 9. CDR1 is SGHTA and CDR2 is FQGNSA in the germline V gene. This CDR3 has 15 amino acids. The CDR3 reads CASSPDSGQHTEAFF. CDR3 nucleotide sequence: TGTGCCAGCAGCCCGGACTCGGGACAGCACACTGAAGCTTTCTTT.

This clonotype was seen ten or more times. V usage is TRBV19 and J usage is TRBJ2-3; 9 nucleotides agree with TRBD2. The V gene's germline CDR1 is LNHDA and CDR2 SQIVND (reference sequence). V lost 6 bases to trimming and J lost 0 bases; unmatched junction nucleotides: 13. This CDR3 comprises 18 residues. CDR3 amino acids: CASRVTGTSFSSTDTQYF. In DNA form, the CDR3 reads TGTGCCAGTAGGGTTACCGGGACTAGCTTTTCTAGCACAGATACGCAGTATTTT.

This clonotype showed up many times. This rearrangement joins TRBV12-3 or TRBV12-4 to TRBJ2-5, with D unclear. The CDR3 is 10 residues long. Trimming stripped 3 bases from V and 5 bases from J, with 1 base between. The CDR3, as DNA: TGTGCCAGCAGTTTGGAGACCCAGTACTTC. It codes for CASSLETQYF.

CDR3: CASSASFPGLDNEQFF. The CDR3 bases are TGTGCCAGCAGCGCGAGTTTTCCTGGACTAGACAATGAGCAGTTCTTC. The chain couples TRBV9 to TRBJ2-1; 7 bases match TRBD2. The ends lost 3 bases at V and 5 bases at J; junction bases unmatched: 11. Germline lookup yields CDR1 SGDLS and CDR2 YYNGEE. The CDR3 totals 16 residues. The variable domain in full, with the rest retrieved from reference TRBV9 and TRBJ2-1, is DSGVTQTPKHLITATGQRVTLRCSPRSGDLSVYWYQQSLDQGLQFLIQYYNGEERAKGNILERFSAQQFPDLHSELNLSSLELGDSALYFCASSASFPGLDNEQFFGPGTRLTVL.

This clonotype has a handful of counts. CDR3 coding DNA: TGTGCCACCAGCAGAGATCTGGCAGACCCTGAAGCTTTCTTT. Its protein is CATSRDLADPEAFF. The chain carries TRBV15 and TRBJ1-1; D remains unclear. V dropped 0 bases and J dropped 6 bases, with 11 bases sitting between them. This CDR3 has 14 amino acids. The germline V gene encodes CDR1 LNHNV and CDR2 YYDKDF (reference sequence).

The gene calls are TRBV27 and TRBJ2-7; a possible D gene is TRBD1 (6 bases). The CDR3 is made up of 16 amino acids. Per germline, CDR1 MNHEY and CDR2 SMNVEV (reference sequence). V was clipped by 8 bases and J by 3 bases, with 23 bases between them. The DNA of the CDR3 is TGTGCCAGCCGCCAAAAACCCCGGGGACATCACTACGAGCAGTACTTC. Translating gives CASRQKPRGHHYEQYF.

This clonotype was seen at least ten times. The chain joins TRBV7-2 to TRBJ2-2, with 11 bases fitting TRBD1. Germline loops: CDR1 SGHTA, CDR2 FQGNSA. The CDR3 is made up of 16 amino acids. With 5 bases clipped from V and 6 bases from J, the junction kept 8 bases outside the gene matches. CDR3: CASSQRRTGGPGELFF. The CDR3 bases are TGTGCCAGCAGCCAACGCAGGACAGGGGGCCCCGGGGAGCTGTTTTTT.

The chain couples TRBV12-3 or TRBV12-4 to TRBJ1-1; D gene uncertain. The CDR3 is 12 amino acids. Trimming pared 5 bases from V and 8 bases from J, leaving 12 bases between. This chain's CDR3 is CASSAGTFEAFF. CDR3 bases: TGTGCCAGCAGTGCAGGTACATTCGAAGCTTTCTTT.

In its sample, this clonotype was seen many times. The chain uses TRBV19 and TRBJ2-7, with 10 nucleotides matching TRBD1. V trimming: 4 bases; J trimming: 2 bases; junction bases outside the gene matches: 2. Germline V CDR1 and CDR2: LNHDA, SQIVND (reference sequence). This CDR3 comprises 14 residues. The CDR3 nucleotides read TGTGCCAGTAGTAGGGACAGGGGAACCTACGAGCAGTACTTC. It yields the protein CASSRDRGTYEQYF.

This sequence joins TRBV3-1 and TRBJ2-5; D may match TRBD1 or TRBD2 (6 bases each). Germline V gene lookup returns CDR1 LGHDT and CDR2 YNNKEL (reference sequence). CDR3 length: 15 amino acids. With 7 bases removed from V and 4 bases from J, the gap between germline ends came to 19 bases. The DNA of the CDR3 is TGTGCCAGCACCAAAGGGGGGAGAGGAGGAGAGACCCAGTACTTC. Protein: CASTKGGRGGETQYF.

Turning to this clonotype: A read error may account for a junction end that differs from germline. The rearrangement joins TRBV7-8 to TRBJ2-5; no definite D call. The CDR3 sequence is 9 residues long. Germline V lookup: CDR1 SGHVS, CDR2 FQNEAQ. CDR3 nucleotide sequence: TGTGCCAGCAGCTTCCGGCAGGACTTC. Translated, it gives CASSFRQDF.

This clonotype was counted ten times or more. This chain links TRBV24-1 with TRBJ2-7; D uncertain. CDR3 length: 16 residues. The ends were cut back, 7 bases at V and 2 bases at J, with 20 bases in the middle. CDR1 and CDR2 (germline): KGHDR, SFDVKD. CDR3 loop: CATSLSTYTDTYEQYF. CDR3 DNA: TGTGCCACCAGCCTTTCTACCTACACCGACACCTACGAGCAGTACTTC.

Of note for this clonotype: At one end, the junction sequence differs from germline, possibly due to a read error. The chain is built from TRBV30 and TRBJ2-2, with 7 bases that match TRBD1. This CDR3 is 15 amino acids long. Germline V gene data show CDR1 as GTSNPN and CDR2 as SVGIG (reference sequence). The chain's CDR3 is CAWGRQGFTTGELSF. The CDR3 DNA follows: TGTGCCTGGGGAAGACAGGGTTTTACCACCGGGGAGCTGTCTTTT.

This clonotype was seen ten or more times. The rearrangement joins TRBV10-1 to TRBJ2-3, with TRBD2 identical over 7 bases. The CDR3 is made up of 17 amino acids. The V gene's germline CDR1 is WNHNN and CDR2 SYGVQD (reference sequence). V was pared by 10 bases and J by 0 bases, with 16 bases of the junction left unmatched. In DNA, the CDR3 is TGCGCCACCCCCGGGTTAGGGGAGCGGGGTAGCACAGATACGCAGTATTTT. Its protein is CATPGLGERGSTDTQYF.